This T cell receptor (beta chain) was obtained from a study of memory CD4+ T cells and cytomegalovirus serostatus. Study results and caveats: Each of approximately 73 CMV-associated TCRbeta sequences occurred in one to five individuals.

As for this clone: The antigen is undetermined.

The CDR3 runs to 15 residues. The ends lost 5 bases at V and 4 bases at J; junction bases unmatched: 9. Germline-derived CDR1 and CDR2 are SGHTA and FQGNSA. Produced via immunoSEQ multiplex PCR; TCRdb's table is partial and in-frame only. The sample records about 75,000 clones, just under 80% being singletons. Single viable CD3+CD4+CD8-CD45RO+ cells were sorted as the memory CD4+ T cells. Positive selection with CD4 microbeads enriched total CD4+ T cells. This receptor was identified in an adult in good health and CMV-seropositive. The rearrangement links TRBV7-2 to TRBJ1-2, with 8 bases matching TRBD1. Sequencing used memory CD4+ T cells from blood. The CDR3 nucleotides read TGTGCCAGCAGCCCCGGGACAGGACGCGGCTATGGCTACACCTTC. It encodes CASSPGTGRGYGYTF.